This TCR beta chain was recovered during a study of T-cell reconstitution after alpha-beta-depleted transplantation in children. Library preparation (for TCRbeta) was performed with unique molecular identifiers. MiXCR was run by TCRdb on the PCR reads, yielding one entry per CDR3 protein. This sample has over 400,000 distinct CDR3 sequences, with around 13% found just once. The CDR3 runs 11 residues. Trimming took off 1 base at V and 6 bases at J, with 7 bases between the two ends. The germline V gene has CDR1 SQVTM and CDR2 ANQGSEA. There are many counts of this clonotype. This specimen was PBMCs from the stem cell graft donor, taken from the stem cell graft. This TCR came from a human donor who donated a stem cell graft to a child with combined immunodeficiency. This rearrangement joins TRBV29-1 to TRBJ2-7; tentative D call: TRBD2 (5 bases). CDR3 protein: CSVEGGPEQYF. The CDR3 DNA sequence: TGCAGCGTTGAAGGAGGGCCCGAGCAGTACTTC.